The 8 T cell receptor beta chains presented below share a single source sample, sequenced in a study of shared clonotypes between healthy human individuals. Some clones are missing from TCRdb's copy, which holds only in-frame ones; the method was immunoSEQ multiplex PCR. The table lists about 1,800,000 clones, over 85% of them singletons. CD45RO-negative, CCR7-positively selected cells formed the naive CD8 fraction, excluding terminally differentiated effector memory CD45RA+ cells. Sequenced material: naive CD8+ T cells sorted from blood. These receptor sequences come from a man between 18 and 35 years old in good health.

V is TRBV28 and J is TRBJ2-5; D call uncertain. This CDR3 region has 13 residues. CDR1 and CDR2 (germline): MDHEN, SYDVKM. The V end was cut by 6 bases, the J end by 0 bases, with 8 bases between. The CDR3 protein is CASRDRHQETQYF. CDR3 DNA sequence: TGTGCCAGCAGGGACCGTCACCAAGAGACCCAGTACTTC.

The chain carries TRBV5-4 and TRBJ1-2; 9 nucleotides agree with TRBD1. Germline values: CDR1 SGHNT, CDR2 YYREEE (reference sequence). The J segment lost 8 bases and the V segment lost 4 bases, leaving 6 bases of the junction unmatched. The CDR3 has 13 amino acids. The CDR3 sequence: CASSGDRGGGYTF. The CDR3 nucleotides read TGTGCCAGCAGCGGAGACAGGGGGGGCGGCTACACCTTC.

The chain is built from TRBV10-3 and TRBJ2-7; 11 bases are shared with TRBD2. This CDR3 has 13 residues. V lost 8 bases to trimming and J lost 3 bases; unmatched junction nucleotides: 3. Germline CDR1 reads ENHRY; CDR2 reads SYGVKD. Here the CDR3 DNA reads TGTGCCATCTCGACTAGCGGGAACTACGAGCAGTACTTC. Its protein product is CAISTSGNYEQYF.

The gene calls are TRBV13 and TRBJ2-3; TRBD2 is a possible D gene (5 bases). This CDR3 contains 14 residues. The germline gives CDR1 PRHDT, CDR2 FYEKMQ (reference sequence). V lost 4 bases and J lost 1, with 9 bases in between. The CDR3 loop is CASSSRSGTDTQYF. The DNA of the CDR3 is TGTGCCAGCAGCTCGCGTAGCGGCACAGATACGCAGTATTTT.

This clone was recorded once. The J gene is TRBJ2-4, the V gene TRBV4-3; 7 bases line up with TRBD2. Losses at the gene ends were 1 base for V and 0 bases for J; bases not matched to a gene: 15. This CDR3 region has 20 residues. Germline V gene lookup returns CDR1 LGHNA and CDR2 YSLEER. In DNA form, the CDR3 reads TGCGCCAGCAGCCAAGGGTCTAGCGGAGTGGAAGGACTAGCCAAAAACATTCAGTACTTC. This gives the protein CASSQGSSGVEGLAKNIQYF.

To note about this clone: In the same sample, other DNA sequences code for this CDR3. The CDR3: CAISGGSSYEQYF. CDR3 DNA sequence: TGTGCCATCAGTGGGGGAAGCTCCTACGAGCAGTACTTC. V usage is TRBV10-3 and J usage is TRBJ2-7; D remains unclear. This CDR3 contains 13 residues. The germline gives CDR1 ENHRY, CDR2 SYGVKD. Trimming stripped 4 bases from V and 0 bases from J, with 7 bases between.

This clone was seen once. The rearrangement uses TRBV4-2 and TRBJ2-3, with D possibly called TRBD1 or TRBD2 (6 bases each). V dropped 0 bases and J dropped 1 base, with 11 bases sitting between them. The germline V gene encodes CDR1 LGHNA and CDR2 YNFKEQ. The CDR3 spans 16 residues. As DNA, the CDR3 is TGTGCCAGCAGCCAAGAGGAGGGGGAGGGCACAGATACGCAGTATTTT. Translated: CASSQEEGEGTDTQYF.

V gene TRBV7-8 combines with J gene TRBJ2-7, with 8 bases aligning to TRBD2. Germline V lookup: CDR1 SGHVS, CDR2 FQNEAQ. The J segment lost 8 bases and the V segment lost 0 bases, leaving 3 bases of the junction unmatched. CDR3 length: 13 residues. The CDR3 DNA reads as TGTGCCAGCAGCTTAGCGGGACTAGTGCAGCAGTACTTC. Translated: CASSLAGLVQQYF. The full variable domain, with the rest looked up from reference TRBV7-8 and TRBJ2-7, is GAGVSQSPRYKVAKRGQDVALRCDPISGHVSLFWYQQALGQGPEFLTYFQNEAQLDKSGLPSDRFFAERPEGSVSTLKIQRTQQEDSAVYLCASSLAGLVQQYFGPGTRLTVT.